The rows below give T cell receptor beta chains drawn from one sample of a study of beta chain features in type 1 diabetes. Here immunoSEQ multiplex PCR was the method, and the copy in TCRdb shows in-frame clones only, minus some. The sample carries under 90,000 clones, 30% to 35% recorded once. Source material: stem cell memory CD4+ T cells from blood. These receptors all come from a woman younger than 30 in good health. Both conserved end residues are part of each CDR3. The D gene is left open where the match is weak. The size field is filled for only some rows; it gives once, few, many or a size class.

TRBV6-5	TRBJ2-1	.	TRBD2	CASSPPGLGYNEQFF	TGTGCCAGCAGTCCTCCGGGACTAGGATACAATGAGCAGTTCTTC
TRBV5-1	TRBJ2-1	.	.	CASSLRGLAGAGHNEQFF	TGCGCCAGCAGCTTGCGAGGCCTGGCAGGAGCGGGTCACAATGAGCAGTTCTTC
TRBV19	TRBJ1-2	.	TRBD1	CASSIRTGRGYGYTF	TGTGCCAGTAGTATACGGACAGGGAGAGGCTATGGCTACACCTTC
TRBV7-8	TRBJ2-5	.	.	CASSLDGGRETQYF	TGTGCCAGCAGCTTAGATGGGGGCCGGGAGACCCAGTACTTC
TRBV5-1	TRBJ2-3	.	.	CASSLAERNTDTQYF	TGCGCCAGCAGCTTGGCCGAGCGAAACACAGATACGCAGTATTTT
TRBV18	TRBJ2-2	.	.	CASSPGETNTGELFF	TGTGCCAGCTCACCCGGGGAGACGAACACCGGGGAGCTGTTTTTT
TRBV11-2	TRBJ2-5	.	.	CASSYRSQETQYF	TGTGCCAGCAGCTACAGGTCGCAAGAGACCCAGTACTTC
TRBV5-4	TRBJ2-5	.	TRBD2	CASSPRLAGGTWETQYF	TGTGCCAGCAGCCCCAGACTAGCGGGGGGAACGTGGGAGACCCAGTACTTC
TRBV18	TRBJ2-5	few	.	CASSPGIQETQYF	TGTGCCAGCTCACCGGGCATCCAAGAGACCCAGTACTTC
TRBV5-1	TRBJ1-1	few	TRBD1	CASSLRGGDSTEAFF	TGCGCCAGCAGCTTGAGAGGGGGCGATAGTACTGAAGCTTTCTTT
TRBV9	TRBJ2-2	few	.	CASSAAGSRVGELFF	TGTGCCAGCAGCGCCGCAGGGTCTCGGGTTGGGGAGCTGTTTTTT
TRBV4-1	TRBJ1-5	few	TRBD1	CASSQGGTVNQPQHF	TGCGCCAGCAGCCAGGGTGGGACAGTCAATCAGCCCCAGCATTTT
TRBV30	TRBJ1-1	.	.	CAWSAGLYTEAFF	TGTGCCTGGAGCGCGGGACTCTACACTGAAGCTTTCTTT
TRBV23-1	TRBJ1-2	few	.	CASSQPGASFNYGYTF	TGCGCCAGCAGTCAACCAGGGGCCTCCTTTAACTATGGCTACACCTTC
TRBV9	TRBJ1-1	.	.	CASSKSPIRQGRVEAFF	TGTGCCAGCAGCAAATCTCCGATTAGGCAGGGTAGAGTTGAAGCTTTCTTT
TRBV5-4	TRBJ2-2	.	.	CASSLTTGTRGELFF	TGTGCCAGCAGCTTGACCACAGGGACCCGGGGGGAGCTGTTTTTT
TRBV28	TRBJ1-4	.	TRBD1	CASRTGGATNEKLFF	TGTGCCAGCCGGACAGGGGGTGCAACTAATGAAAAACTGTTTTTT
TRBV2	TRBJ2-5	.	TRBD1	CASMKGARVGQTQYF	TGTGCCAGCATGAAGGGGGCCCGGGTTGGGCAGACCCAGTACTTC
TRBV2	TRBJ1-1	.	.	CASSRGPYEAFF	TGTGCCAGCAGTCGGGGTCCATATGAAGCTTTCTTT
TRBV5-1	TRBJ1-1	.	TRBD1	CASSSGTGRLGTEAFF	TGCGCCAGCAGCTCGGGGACAGGCCGTCTGGGCACTGAAGCTTTCTTT
TRBV15	TRBJ2-6	.	.	CATRGTSHSGANVLTF	TGTGCCACCAGGGGCACCTCGCACTCTGGGGCCAACGTCCTGACTTTC
TRBV28	TRBJ1-2	few	.	CASSLLVMTANYGYTF	TGTGCCAGCAGTTTATTGGTCATGACAGCTAACTATGGCTACACCTTC
TRBV18	TRBJ2-3	.	TRBD2	CASSPLAGGTDTQYF	TGTGCCAGCTCACCCCTAGCGGGGGGTACAGATACGCAGTATTTT
TRBV11-2	TRBJ2-1	.	.	CASSSTANEQFF	TGTGCCAGCAGCTCGACTGCCAATGAGCAGTTCTTC
TRBV11-2	TRBJ1-1	.	TRBD1	CASSLARQGYTEAFF	TGTGCCAGCAGCTTAGCTAGACAGGGATACACTGAAGCTTTCTTT
TRBV5-6	TRBJ1-1	.	TRBD1	CASSWTGLRDTEAFF	TGTGCCAGCAGCTGGACAGGTCTAAGGGACACTGAAGCTTTCTTT
TRBV4-1	TRBJ1-1	.	.	CASSLGEGRTEAFF	TGCGCCAGCAGCCTTGGGGAGGGGAGGACTGAAGCTTTCTTT
TRBV25-1	TRBJ2-7	.	.	CASAPQRTASSYEQYF	TGTGCCAGCGCCCCCCAACGGACAGCCAGCTCCTACGAGCAGTACTTC
TRBV19	TRBJ1-2	few	TRBD1	CASSRGQVNYGYTF	TGTGCCAGTAGTCGCGGACAGGTCAACTATGGCTACACCTTC
TRBV30	TRBJ2-3	.	TRBD1	CAWNPGQGEDTQYF	TGTGCCTGGAATCCGGGACAGGGTGAAGATACGCAGTATTTT
TRBV6-6	TRBJ2-7	.	TRBD1	CASSNMDRGPYEQYF	TGTGCCAGCAGTAATATGGACAGGGGTCCCTACGAGCAGTACTTC
TRBV18	TRBJ2-7	.	TRBD2	CASSPRGSGTSASSYEQYF	TGTGCCAGCTCACCCCGGGGCTCGGGAACTAGCGCGAGCTCCTACGAGCAGTACTTC
TRBV18	TRBJ2-3	once	.	CASSPITDTQYF	TGTGCCAGCTCACCAATAACAGATACGCAGTATTTT
TRBV19	TRBJ2-1	few	.	CASSMWESEQFF	TGTGCCAGTAGTATGTGGGAGAGTGAGCAGTTCTTC
TRBV5-4	TRBJ2-1	.	TRBD2	CASSSIGTSGRNEQFF	TGTGCCAGCAGCTCAATCGGGACTAGCGGGAGAAATGAGCAGTTCTTC
TRBV7-2	TRBJ2-5	few	TRBD2	CASSSARTSGRKETQYF	TGTGCCAGCAGCTCAGCGAGGACTAGCGGGAGGAAAGAGACCCAGTACTTC
TRBV19	TRBJ2-3	.	TRBD2	CASSKLAGAYTDTQYF	TGTGCCAGTAGTAAACTAGCGGGGGCCTACACAGATACGCAGTATTTT
TRBV19	TRBJ1-6	few	.	CASSPRGREASPLHF	TGTGCCAGTAGTCCCCGAGGCAGGGAGGCTTCACCCCTCCACTTT
TRBV18	TRBJ2-7	few	.	CASSPGRNYEQYF	TGTGCCAGCTCACCGGGGAGGAACTACGAGCAGTACTTC
TRBV11-2	TRBJ2-1	few	TRBD2	CASRLAGGLYNEQFF	TGTGCCAGTCGACTAGCGGGAGGGCTATACAATGAGCAGTTCTTC
TRBV4-2	TRBJ1-1	.	.	CASSQVRSRYTEAFF	TGTGCCAGCAGCCAAGTGAGGAGCCGTTACACTGAAGCTTTCTTT
TRBV11-2	TRBJ2-7	many	TRBD2	CASSLGAGGVYEQYF	TGTGCCAGCAGCTTAGGGGCGGGAGGGGTGTACGAGCAGTACTTC
TRBV11-1	TRBJ2-6	.	TRBD2	CASRSGLAGSSGANVLTF	TGTGCCAGCAGGTCGGGACTAGCGGGTTCCTCTGGGGCCAACGTCCTGACTTTC
TRBV7-2	TRBJ2-2	.	TRBD1	CASSVRDRVIGELFF	TGTGCCAGCAGCGTCCGGGACAGGGTGATCGGGGAGCTGTTTTTT
TRBV30	TRBJ1-1	few	.	CAWSTGHYTEAFF	TGTGCCTGGAGTACAGGACACTACACTGAAGCTTTCTTT
TRBV13	TRBJ1-1	.	TRBD1	CASSGQGARVNTEAFF	TGTGCCAGCAGCGGACAGGGGGCGCGAGTGAACACTGAAGCTTTCTTT
TRBV2	TRBJ2-1	.	TRBD1	CASRVSTGTGNYNEQFF	TGTGCCAGCAGAGTATCTACCGGGACAGGGAACTACAATGAGCAGTTCTTC
TRBV4-3	TRBJ2-6	few	TRBD2	CASSRTSGNFNSGANVLTF	TGCGCCAGCAGCCGGACTAGCGGGAATTTCAACTCTGGGGCCAACGTCCTGACTTTC
TRBV30	TRBJ2-3	many	TRBD2	CAWSSGDRGTQYF	TGTGCCTGGAGTAGCGGGGATAGGGGTACGCAGTATTTT
TRBV7-9	TRBJ2-2	.	.	CASSPHSTGELFF	TGTGCCAGCAGCCCCCATAGCACCGGGGAGCTGTTTTTT
TRBV5-1	TRBJ2-5	.	TRBD2	CASSLSSGGPGEKTQYF	TGCGCCAGCAGCTTGTCTAGCGGGGGCCCGGGGGAAAAGACCCAGTACTTC
TRBV19	TRBJ1-1	few	.	CASRIQGNTEAFF	TGTGCCAGTAGAATTCAGGGGAACACTGAAGCTTTCTTT
TRBV7-2	TRBJ1-4	.	TRBD1	CASNLEQGKLFF	TGTGCCAGCAACCTAGAACAGGGGAAACTGTTTTTT
TRBV30	TRBJ2-1	.	TRBD1	CAWGTGGNEQFF	TGTGCCTGGGGGACAGGGGGCAATGAGCAGTTCTTC
TRBV30	TRBJ2-7	few	TRBD1	CAWTAGTGSSYEQYF	TGTGCCTGGACCGCCGGGACAGGGAGCTCCTACGAGCAGTACTTC